This T cell receptor (beta chain) appears in the sequencing data of a study of blood T cell repertoires in COVID-19. The wider study: Collection of acute and convalescent COVID-19 samples took place in the United States, Italy and Spain. From T cells, B-cell-depleted T cells, or PBMCs came the material, which was cDNA or gDNA.

As originally analysed: By means of reference gene primer amplification, nucleated cell counts were estimated. The table came from immunoSEQ multiplex PCR; TCRdb's copy has only in-frame clones and leaves some out. V, J and clone size are those of that table, while D and trimming were read from the DNA. Of some 180,000 clones listed, about 80% are singletons. Enrollees, roughly 18 to 90 years old, lived in about two dozen US areas. This CDR3 is built from 18 residues. Germline V gene lookup returns CDR1 LGHNA and CDR2 YSLEER. V lost 0 bases, J lost 4 bases, and 6 bases stayed unmatched. The sequenced material came from PBMCs or T cells enriched from blood (not recorded which). This receptor was obtained from a man between 60 and 75 years old who had been exposed to COVID-19. The V and J genes are TRBV4-3 and TRBJ2-1, with 13 bases that match TRBD2. CDR3 in amino acids: CASSQEHGGLAGYNEQFF. The CDR3 DNA sequence: TGCGCCAGCAGCCAAGAACATGGGGGACTAGCGGGATACAATGAGCAGTTCTTC.